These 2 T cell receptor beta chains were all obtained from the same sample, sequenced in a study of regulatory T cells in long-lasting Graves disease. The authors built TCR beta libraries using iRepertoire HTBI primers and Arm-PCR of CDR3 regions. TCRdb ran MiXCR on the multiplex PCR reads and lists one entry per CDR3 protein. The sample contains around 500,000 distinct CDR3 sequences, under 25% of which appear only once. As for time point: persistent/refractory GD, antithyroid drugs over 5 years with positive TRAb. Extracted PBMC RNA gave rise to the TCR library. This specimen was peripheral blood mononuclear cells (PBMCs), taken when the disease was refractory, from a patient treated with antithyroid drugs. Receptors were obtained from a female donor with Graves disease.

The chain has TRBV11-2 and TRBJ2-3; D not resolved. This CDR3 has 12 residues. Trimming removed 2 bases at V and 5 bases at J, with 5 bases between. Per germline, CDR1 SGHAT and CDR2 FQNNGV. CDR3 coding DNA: TGTGCCAGCAGCTTATCCATAGATACGCAGTATTTT. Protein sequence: CASSLSIDTQYF.

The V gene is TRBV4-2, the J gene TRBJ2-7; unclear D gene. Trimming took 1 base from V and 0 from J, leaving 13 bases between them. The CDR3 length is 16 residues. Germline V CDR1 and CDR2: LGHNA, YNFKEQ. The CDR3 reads CASSQVVGLSSYEQYF. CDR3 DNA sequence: TGTGCCAGCAGCCAAGTCGTCGGGTTATCCTCCTACGAGCAGTACTTC.